This T cell receptor (beta chain) was obtained from a study of identifying expanded T cells in peripheral blood (dated by TCRdb to about 2019). Background for the entire study: Separate aliquots of the same genomic DNA pool were sequenced to produce technical replicates, and four replicates were compared in pairs.

Beyond this particular receptor, the publication reports: It was expected by the authors that biological variance in healthy repertoires might increase further over much longer intervals, such as months to years. Both the number of clones called differentially abundant and the false-positive rate were significantly reduced by the beta-binomial model across all healthy-donor time intervals. For all healthy donors, the variance in clone template counts between approximately 2-week samples rose significantly as total template count increased. The binomial model flagged around 1.1 differentially abundant clones between technical replicates, compared with approximately 16 over around two weeks and 18 to 20 over around four weeks.

No immune events, such as infections, were documented for the healthy donors during the collection period. Blood repertoires from healthy donors were used as a training cohort for calibrating time-dependent variance in a beta-binomial model of differential abundance of T-cell clones. There were 10 healthy donors in the training cohort, of whom 3 were female and 7 were male. On average the donors were approximately 43 years old, and their ages spanned roughly 29 to 64 years. Whole blood, obtained from a commercial supplier, was collected from each healthy donor at three time points spaced roughly 2 weeks apart. For immunosequencing, genomic DNA was extracted from unsorted whole blood. TCRbeta CDR3 regions were profiled by bias-controlled multiplex PCR amplification of genomic DNA with the immunoSEQ Assay. As for the authors' bioinformatics: The absolute abundance of each unique TCRbeta CDR3 region was quantified after sequences were collapsed and filtered. Differential abundance was tested with a binomial (Fisher-equivalent) model and with a beta-binomial model adding time-dependent variance fitted from healthy donors. Clones with fewer than 5 combined templates were excluded, and clones with Benjamini-Hochberg FDR below 0.01 were called differentially abundant. Using the form v = (b*log(k)+a)^2, the beta-binomial variance was modeled as a function of the total template count across the two samples. TCRdb carries this immuneACCESS record with in-frame sequences only. Its versions omit some clonotypes, under half of them owing to an unresolved V gene in the studies checked, with the rest unexplained. The V and J calls and clone size are taken from that table; D and trimming were inferred from the DNA. This sample holds 120,000 or so clones; over 65% were observed only once. The top ten clonotypes cover less than 4% of the sample.

The CDR3 runs 16 amino acids, cysteine and phenylalanine included. Only the CDR3 portion is preserved as DNA: 48 bases, with reading frame beginning at the first base. Cut back by 4 bases and 1 base, the V and J ends lie 13 bases apart. CDR1 and CDR2 are drawn from the germline V gene: SGHVS, FQNEAQ. About this clone itself: Its recognized antigen is unknown. Base-call qualities are not available, and no considerably larger clone is one nucleotide away.

The receptor comes from a person between 18 and 75 years old in good health. This chain is built from TRBV7-8 and TRBJ2-2, with a weak D call of TRBD1 (5 bases match). Source material: blood. The DNA reads as follows: TGTGCCAGCAGCTCATATCCTAGGGGGAACACCGGGGAGCTGTTTTTT. Protein translation: CASSSYPRGNTGELFF.